Following are 21 T cell receptor beta chains from one sample sequenced in a study of blood T cell repertoires in COVID-19. Some clones are missing from TCRdb's copy, which holds only in-frame ones; the method was immunoSEQ multiplex PCR. This sample has hundreds of thousands of clones; more than 75% occur once, and the top ten carry around 2.1%. Material for sequencing was PBMCs or T cells enriched from blood (not recorded which). The receptor set was obtained from a woman aged 45-59 years who had recovered from COVID-19.

This rearrangement joins TRBV3-1 (or the pseudogene TRBV3-2) to TRBJ1-2, with TRBD1 as a possible D gene (6 bases). The ends were cut back, 1 base at V and 5 bases at J, with 17 bases in the middle. This CDR3 is built from 16 residues. Germline V gives CDR1 LGHDT, CDR2 YNNKEL (reference sequence). The CDR3, as DNA: TGTGCCAGCAGCCAAGCCTTCATAGGGGGTAGTTATGGCTACACCTTC. Translating gives CASSQAFIGGSYGYTF.

The gene calls are TRBV4-3 and TRBJ2-3; 11 positions agree with TRBD2. Germline values: CDR1 LGHNA, CDR2 YSLEER. This CDR3 contains 17 residues. Trimming cost V 0 bases and J 6 bases; bases outside gene matches: 8. CDR3 coding DNA: TGCGCCAGCAGCCAAGACCCCCTAGCGGGAGGTTCGGATACGCAGTATTTT. Encoded protein: CASSQDPLAGGSDTQYF.

As DNA, the CDR3 is TGTGCCAGCTCACTGACAGGGATCCCGGAGACCCAGTACTTC. It translates to CASSLTGIPETQYF. V usage is TRBV18 and J usage is TRBJ2-5; 7 nucleotides align to TRBD1. The germline V gene encodes CDR1 KGHSH and CDR2 LQKENI. After removal of 4 bases from V and 5 bases from J, the junction contained 7 bases not matched to a gene. This CDR3 has 14 amino acids.

DNA of the CDR3: TGTGCCAGCAGCTTTGGACAGGGTCCAGATACGCAGTATTTT. It encodes CASSFGQGPDTQYF. V is TRBV7-2 and J is TRBJ2-3, with 8 bases that match TRBD1. The germline CDR1 and CDR2 sequences are SGHTA and FQGNSA. The ends lost 3 bases at V and 4 bases at J; junction bases unmatched: 3. This CDR3 contains 14 residues.

V usage is TRBV11-3 and J usage is TRBJ2-7, with 11 bases that match TRBD2. Looked up from germline, CDR1 is SGHNT and CDR2 is YENEEA. V lost 5 bases, J lost 5 bases, and 14 bases stayed unmatched. This CDR3 has 17 amino acids. CDR3 residues: CASSRKTSGLADHEQYF. The CDR3 nucleotides are TGTGCCAGCAGCCGAAAGACATCGGGACTAGCGGACCACGAGCAGTACTTC.

This chain connects TRBV14 to TRBJ2-5; 8 bases fit TRBD2. CDR3 length: 15 amino acids. V gave up 2 bases and J gave up 5 bases; unmatched junction bases: 7. Germline CDR1 reads SGHDN; CDR2 reads FVKESK. CDR3 in DNA: TGTGCCAGCAGCCAAAGTGGGACTAGTAGTGAGACCCAGTACTTC. It specifies CASSQSGTSSETQYF.

The rearrangement uses TRBV20-1 and TRBJ1-2; the match to TRBD1 covers 9 bases. Losses at the gene ends were 6 bases for V and 8 bases for J; bases not matched to a gene: 7. This CDR3 has 12 residues. CDR1 DFQATT and CDR2 SNEGSKA come from the germline V gene (reference sequence). The CDR3 nucleotides are TGCAGTGCCAGTGACAGGGGGGAAGGCTACACCTTC. Translation gives CSASDRGEGYTF.

The J gene is TRBJ2-7, the V gene TRBV7-8; D possibly corresponds to TRBD2 (5 bases). This CDR3 is 13 amino acids long. The germline V and J ends were trimmed by 6 bases and 3 bases, with 12 bases remaining between them. Germline-derived CDR1 and CDR2 are SGHVS and FQNEAQ. The CDR3 reads CASRNGRDYEQYF. Written as DNA, the CDR3 is TGTGCCAGCAGAAACGGACGGGACTACGAGCAGTACTTC.

The CDR3 bases are TGTGCCAGCAGTTTCCTCAAGGACTACACCGGGTACAATGAGCAGTTCTTC. Protein sequence: CASSFLKDYTGYNEQFF. The chain uses TRBV28 and TRBJ2-1, with D possibly matching TRBD2 (6 bases). The CDR3 spans 17 residues. V was clipped by 3 bases and J by 4 bases, with 19 bases between them. Germline-derived CDR1 and CDR2 are MDHEN and SYDVKM.

This sequence joins TRBV11-2 and TRBJ1-2; 12 bases map to TRBD1. The V and J ends lost 0 bases and 4 bases, in that order; junction bases with no gene match: 9. Germline CDR1 is SGHAT and CDR2 is FQNNGV. The CDR3 loop spans 18 amino acids. The CDR3 sequence is CASSLDVGTGGLGYGYTF. The CDR3 nucleotides read TGTGCCAGCAGCTTAGATGTGGGGACAGGGGGCCTGGGCTATGGCTACACCTTC.

On this clone: The same CDR3 can be traced to other DNA sequences in this sample. J is TRBJ2-7 and V is TRBV19; unclear D gene. Germline CDR1 and CDR2: LNHDA and SQIVND (reference sequence). The CDR3 is made up of 11 amino acids. V was trimmed by 4 bases and J by 3 bases, leaving 4 bases between them. The CDR3 DNA sequence: TGTGCCAGTAGTAGTAGCTACGAGCAGTACTTC. This translates into CASSSSYEQYF.

The chain is built from TRBV3-1 (or the pseudogene TRBV3-2) and TRBJ2-1, with 7 bases that match TRBD1. The V gene end was trimmed by 4 bases and the J gene end by 8 bases; junction bases not matched to a gene: 23. Germline loops: CDR1 LGHDT, CDR2 YNNKEL (reference sequence). The CDR3 runs 19 residues. CDR3 region: CASSLEGAEGSPKGDEQFF. As DNA, the CDR3 is TGTGCCAGCAGCCTCGAGGGGGCCGAAGGGAGCCCCAAGGGGGATGAGCAGTTCTTC.

This clone was seen a handful of times. V usage is TRBV7-8 and J usage is TRBJ1-3; D is unresolved. V gave up 1 base and J gave up 0 bases, with 10 bases separating them. Germline CDR1 SGHVS, CDR2 FQNEAQ. The CDR3 contains 16 residues. The CDR3 region has the DNA TGTGCCAGCAGCTTAGTTGGCGGGAACTCTGGAAACACCATATATTTT. Translation gives CASSLVGGNSGNTIYF.

The chain uses TRBV7-2 and TRBJ1-6, with D hard to call. V lost 5 bases, J lost 6 bases, and 14 bases lay in between. CDR1 and CDR2 (germline): SGHTA, FQGNSA. CDR3 size: 15 residues. The CDR3, as DNA: TGTGCCAGCAGCGGACTGTCCCTAGTTAATTCACCCCTCCACTTT. As protein: CASSGLSLVNSPLHF.

V usage is TRBV5-1 and J usage is TRBJ2-6; D not resolved. The CDR3 spans 16 residues. In germline, CDR1 is SGHRS, CDR2 YFSETQ. V was trimmed by 0 bases and J by 2 bases, leaving 9 bases between them. CDR3 nucleotides: TGCGCCAGCAGCTTGGACAGAAGGACTGGGGCCAACGTCCTGACTTTC. It yields the protein CASSLDRRTGANVLTF.

The chain couples TRBV19 to TRBJ1-4; D is unclear. The V end was cut by 3 bases, the J end by 8 bases, with 19 bases between. Germline values: CDR1 LNHDA, CDR2 SQIVND (reference sequence). The CDR3 contains 16 residues. This chain's CDR3 is CASSIGSARQREKLFF. CDR3 DNA sequence: TGTGCCAGTAGTATCGGGAGCGCACGGCAAAGAGAAAAACTGTTTTTT.

This chain uses TRBV7-2 with TRBJ2-3; 10 bases agree with TRBD2. Looked up from germline, CDR1 is SGHTA and CDR2 is FQGNSA. CDR3 length equals 17 residues. V gave up 3 bases and J gave up 0 bases; unmatched junction bases: 6. The CDR3 loop reads CASSFWLAGASTDTQYF. The DNA of the CDR3 is TGTGCCAGCAGCTTTTGGCTAGCGGGGGCTAGCACAGATACGCAGTATTTT.

This chain joins TRBV7-6 and TRBJ1-5, with D tentatively TRBD1 (5 bases). CDR3 length: 14 residues. The germline gives CDR1 SGHVS, CDR2 FNYEAQ. The V end lost 2 bases, the J end lost 5 bases, and 10 bases lay between the germline ends. This CDR3 reads CASSLLIGDQPQHF. CDR3 in DNA: TGTGCCAGCAGCTTACTCATAGGGGATCAGCCCCAGCATTTT.

The chain links TRBV27 to TRBJ1-2; maybe TRBD1 (6 bases). The length of the CDR3 is 13 residues. CDR1 is MNHEY and CDR2 is SMNVEV in the germline V gene (reference sequence). The ends were cut back, 6 bases at V and 2 bases at J, with 10 bases in the middle. The CDR3 coding sequence is TGTGCCAGCAGGGACAGACTAAACTATGGCTACACCTTC. It translates to CASRDRLNYGYTF.

The chain recombines TRBV18 with TRBJ2-5; TRBD1 aligns across 9 bases. Unmatched junction bases numbered 1, after V lost 3 bases and J lost 5 bases. Looked up from germline, CDR1 is KGHSH and CDR2 is LQKENI. The CDR3 spans 13 residues. The CDR3 bases are TGTGCCAGCTCACCTGACAGGGGGGAGACCCAGTACTTC. It encodes CASSPDRGETQYF.

The chain carries TRBV5-6 and TRBJ2-7; weak D call: TRBD2 (6 bases). The CDR3 has 19 amino acids. The germline V gene has CDR1 SGHDT and CDR2 YYEEEE. V lost 3 bases to trimming and J lost 5 bases, with 30 bases between them. The CDR3 DNA is TGTGCCAGCAGCTCGGGGGTTGGGTGGCAACCCCAAGATATACACGAGCAGTACTTC. Amino acid sequence: CASSSGVGWQPQDIHEQYF.